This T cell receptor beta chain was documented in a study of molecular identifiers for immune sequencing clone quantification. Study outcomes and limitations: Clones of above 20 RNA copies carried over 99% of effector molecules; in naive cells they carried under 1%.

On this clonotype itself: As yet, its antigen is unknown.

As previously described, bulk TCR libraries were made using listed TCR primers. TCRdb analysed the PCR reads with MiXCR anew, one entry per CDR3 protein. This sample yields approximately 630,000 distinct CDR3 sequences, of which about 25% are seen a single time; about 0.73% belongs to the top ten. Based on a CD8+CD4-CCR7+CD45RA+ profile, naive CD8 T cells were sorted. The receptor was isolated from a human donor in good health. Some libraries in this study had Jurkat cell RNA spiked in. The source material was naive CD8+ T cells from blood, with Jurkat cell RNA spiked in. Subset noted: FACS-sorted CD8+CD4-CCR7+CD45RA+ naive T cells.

The CDR3 coding sequence is TGTGCCAGCAGCTGGGTAGCGGGGGGCTACAATGAGCAGTTCTTC. Amino acid sequence: CASSWVAGGYNEQFF. The chain joins TRBV7-9 to TRBJ2-1; TRBD2 agrees at 10 bases. The CDR3 length is 15 residues. Looked up from germline, CDR1 is SEHNR and CDR2 is FQNEAQ (reference sequence). V lost 4 bases and J lost 3; bases outside the gene matches: 3.